A selection of T cell receptor beta chains follows, all from one sample in a study of cytomegalovirus exposure and HLA in healthy donors. Assay used: immunoSEQ multiplex PCR; TCRdb lists only in-frame clones, some missing. The table includes 150,000 or so clones, almost 80% detected once. The sequenced material came from PBMCs. The source of these receptors is a man in his forties in good health and CMV-seropositive. The CDR3 runs from the conserved cysteine through the conserved F or W. The D gene is left open where the match is weak. Only some rows state a clone size, as once, few, many or a class for expanded clones.

>TRBJ1-1|.|TRBV27|.
TGTGCCAGCAGCCTCCGTGAGGGTGGCACTGAAGCTTTCTTT
CASSLREGGTEAFF
>TRBJ2-1|.|TRBV7-3|.
TGTGCCAGCAGCTTAACTGCGGGACCCCACTACAATGAGCAGTTCTTC
CASSLTAGPHYNEQFF
>TRBJ1-1|TRBD1|TRBV2|.
TGTGCCAGCCAATCACAGGGGGCGTGGACTGAAGCTTTCTTT
CASQSQGAWTEAFF
>TRBJ2-1|TRBD2|TRBV4-2|.
TGTGCCAGCAGCCCTAGGACTAGTCCGATCAATGAGCAGTTCTTC
CASSPRTSPINEQFF
>TRBJ2-1|.|TRBV9|.
TGTGCCAGCAGCGTAGATCATGGCGGGGCCTTCTACAATGAGCAGTTCTTC
CASSVDHGGAFYNEQFF
>TRBJ1-2|.|TRBV19|.
TGTGCCAGTAGGGAACAGTTAGCTAACTATGGCTACACCTTC
CASREQLANYGYTF
>TRBJ1-6|.|TRBV7-6|.
TGTGCCAGCAGCTGGGGGGATCATAATTCACCCCTCCACTTT
CASSWGDHNSPLHF
>TRBJ1-1|.|TRBV10-3|once
TGTGCCATCAGAACAGACCGGCGGGACACTGAAGCTTTCTTT
CAIRTDRRDTEAFF
>TRBJ2-2|.|TRBV30|.
TGTGCCTGGAGTGTGTACTGGCGGGATAACACCGGGGAGCTGTTTTTT
CAWSVYWRDNTGELFF
>TRBJ2-1|.|TRBV18|.
TGTGCCAGCTCACCGCCATCTAGGGGCTACAATGAGCAGTTCTTC
CASSPPSRGYNEQFF
>TRBJ2-7|TRBD2|TRBV5-1|.
TGCGCCAGCAGCTGGGTGGTAGCGGGAGAAAACGAGCAGTACTTC
CASSWVVAGENEQYF
>TRBJ2-2|TRBD1|TRBV11-3|.
TGTGCCAGCAGCTTAGATCTTCCGGGACAGGGCGGAACCGGGGAGCTGTTTTTT
CASSLDLPGQGGTGELFF
>TRBJ2-1|TRBD2|TRBV15|.
TGTGCCACCAGCAGAGATTGGAGCGGGAGTGCTAATGAGCAGTTCTTC
CATSRDWSGSANEQFF
>TRBJ1-2|TRBD1|TRBV5-4|once
TGTGCCAGCAGGGGGGACAGGGCTGGGGGCTACACCTTC
CASRGDRAGGYTF
>TRBJ1-2|.|TRBV25-1|.
TGTGCCAGCAGTGAATGGGGGGGGAACTCTGGCTACACCTTC
CASSEWGGNSGYTF
>TRBJ1-6|.|TRBV14|.
TGTGCCAGCAGTCCAAGGACATCGAGCTCCTATAATTCACCCCTCCACTTT
CASSPRTSSSYNSPLHF
>TRBJ2-7|TRBD2|TRBV2|.
TGTGCCAGCAGTGACCCTCGGACTAGTTATAACGAGCAGTACTTC
CASSDPRTSYNEQYF
>TRBJ1-5|.|TRBV15|.
TGTGCCACCAGCACTAGACAGGCGATCAATCAGCCCCAGCATTTT
CATSTRQAINQPQHF
>TRBJ2-3|TRBD2|TRBV9|once
TGTGCCAGCAGCGTAGCGAGTGGTCGGGGGGTCGGTTCAGATACGCAGTATTTT
CASSVASGRGVGSDTQYF
>TRBJ2-7|TRBD2|TRBV27|.
TGTGCCAGCAGTTTAAAGGGGACTAGCGGGAGGTACGAGCAGTACTTC
CASSLKGTSGRYEQYF
>TRBJ2-2|.|TRBV5-1|.
TGCGCCAGCAGCTTGGCACCGGGGGCGAACACCGGGGAGCTGTTTTTT
CASSLAPGANTGELFF
>TRBJ2-1|.|TRBV5-1|.
TGCGCCAGCAGCTTAGATAGCGGAAGCTCCTACAATGAGCAGTTCTTC
CASSLDSGSSYNEQFF
>TRBJ2-3|TRBD2|TRBV6-1|.
TGTGCCAGCAGTGAGGTAGCGGGTCGTACAGATACGCAGTATTTT
CASSEVAGRTDTQYF
>TRBJ1-2|TRBD1|TRBV4-1|.
TGCGCCAGCAGCCAACCCAGGGGGCGGACAGGGGAGGACGGCGGCTACACCTTC
CASSQPRGRTGEDGGYTF
>TRBJ1-1|.|TRBV25-1|once
TGTGCCAGCAGTGATGGGGGGGCGAGCACTGAAGCTTTCTTT
CASSDGGASTEAFF
>TRBJ2-5|.|TRBV5-1|.
TGCGCCAGCAGCTTGGTGGCCGAGACCCAGTACTTC
CASSLVAETQYF
>TRBJ2-7|TRBD2|TRBV28|.
TGTGCCAGCAGTTTATCGGCTAGCGGGAGGGTTGAGCAGTACTTC
CASSLSASGRVEQYF
>TRBJ1-1|TRBD1|TRBV27|few
TGTGCCAGCAGCGGGACAGGGCAAACTGAAGCTTTCTTT
CASSGTGQTEAFF
>TRBJ2-2|TRBD1|TRBV11-3|.
TGTGCCAGCAGCTTAGCAGGGACAGCCTCCTACACCGGGGAGCTGTTTTTT
CASSLAGTASYTGELFF
>TRBJ2-5|TRBD1|TRBV7-9|.
TGTGCCAGCAGCAATTCCAGGGGGCAGGGAGAGACCCGGTACTTC
CASSNSRGQGETRYF
>TRBJ2-5|TRBD1|TRBV5-1|few
TGCGCCAGCAGGATGGGGACAGGGGGTTCAGAGACCCAGTACTTC
CASRMGTGGSETQYF
>TRBJ2-3|.|TRBV11-2|.
TGTGCCAGCAGCTTAGATCGAGTCACAGATGCGCAGTATTTT
CASSLDRVTDAQYF
>TRBJ2-7|.|TRBV11-2|.
TGTGCCAGCAGCTTAGAGCCCGGACACCCCTACGAGCAGTACTTC
CASSLEPGHPYEQYF
>TRBJ1-1|.|TRBV7-3|.
TGTGCCAGCAGCTTGGCCGGAGAGAAGAACACTGAAGCTTTCTTT
CASSLAGEKNTEAFF
>TRBJ1-2|.|TRBV4-1|few
TGCGCCAGCAGCCAAGCCCCGGGGGAAAACTATGGCTACACCTTC
CASSQAPGENYGYTF
>TRBJ1-2|TRBD1|TRBV19|.
TGTGCCACAAGACAGGGGGGAGTTCGCAACTATGGCTACACCTTC
CATRQGGVRNYGYTF
>TRBJ2-6|TRBD1|TRBV5-1|.
TGCGCCAGCAGCTACGGGACAGGGAGAGGTGGGGCCAACGTCCTGACTTTC
CASSYGTGRGGANVLTF
>TRBJ2-7|TRBD1|TRBV29-1|once
TGCAGCGTCGTCCCGGGACAGGGGGGATACGAGCAGTACTTC
CSVVPGQGGYEQYF
>TRBJ1-4|.|TRBV5-4|.
TGTGCCAGCAGCTCTTCAGGGAGGAATGAAAAACTGTTTTTT
CASSSSGRNEKLFF
>TRBJ2-2|.|TRBV7-3|.
TGTGCCAGCAGCTTAGGCACCTCCACCGGGGAGCTGTTTTTT
CASSLGTSTGELFF
>TRBJ2-5|TRBD2|TRBV4-1|.
TGCGCCAGCAGCCAGTTGACTAGCGGGTCCCAAGAGACCCAGTACTTC
CASSQLTSGSQETQYF
>TRBJ2-5|TRBD2|TRBV9|.
TGTGCCAGCAGCCGACTAGCGGGAGGGCCAGAGACCCAGTACTTC
CASSRLAGGPETQYF
>TRBJ2-1|TRBD1|TRBV28|.
TGTGCCAGCAGTTCAACAGGGGGCCCGACCTACAATGAGCAGTTCTTC
CASSSTGGPTYNEQFF
>TRBJ1-2|TRBD1|TRBV9|.
TGTGCCAGCAGCACAAACAGGGGGCGCTCCTATGGCTACACCTTC
CASSTNRGRSYGYTF
>TRBJ1-3|TRBD1|TRBV18|.
TGTGCCAGCTCACCTACATCGACAGGGTCAAGAAACACCATATATTTT
CASSPTSTGSRNTIYF
>TRBJ1-3|.|TRBV5-1|few
TGCGCCAGCAGCTTTGACACGGCTGGAAACACCATATATTTT
CASSFDTAGNTIYF
>TRBJ2-1|TRBD1|TRBV6-5|few
TGTGCCAGCAATACGGGACAGGTCTCCTACAATGAGCAGTTCTTC
CASNTGQVSYNEQFF
>TRBJ2-7|TRBD2|TRBV6-1|.
TGTGCCAGCAGTGGGACTAGCGCATCCTACGAGCAGTACTTC
CASSGTSASYEQYF